The 30 T cell receptor beta chains given below trace back to one sample, sequenced in a study of CD8+CD57+ T cells in acquired aplastic anemia. Individuals selected for sequencing had exhibited CD8+CD57+ cell expansion on flow cytometry. Genomic DNA provided the template from which TCR beta VDJ and CDR3 profiles were obtained. TCRdb re-analysed the reads in MiXCR, keeping a single row per CDR3 protein. The sample includes approximately 170,000 distinct CDR3 sequences, less than 50% of them seen just once. Sequenced sample: sorted CD4+, CD8+, or CD8+CD57+ T cells (not recorded which) from PBMCs. These receptors were collected from a human donor with aplastic anemia.

The chain links TRBV15 to TRBJ2-1, with 12 bases matching TRBD2. After removal of 9 bases from V and 10 bases from J, the junction contained 16 bases not matched to a gene. The germline CDR1 and CDR2 sequences are LNHNV and YYDKDF (reference sequence). The CDR3 has 16 residues. CDR3 in DNA: TGTGCCACAGCCTCGACTAGCGGGAGATCCGAGAACGAGCAGTTCTTC. Amino acid sequence: CATASTSGRSENEQFF. Full variable domain (rest looked up from reference TRBV15 and TRBJ2-1): DAMVIQNPRYQVTQFGKPVTLSCSQTLNHNVMYWYQQKSSQAPKLLFHYYDKDFNNEADTPDNFQSRRPNTSFCFLDIRSPGLGDTAMYLCATASTSGRSENEQFFGPGTRLTVL.

The CDR3: CASSTGTGASNYGYTF. In DNA, the CDR3 is TGTGCCAGCAGCACCGGGACAGGGGCGTCAAACTATGGCTACACCTTC. This chain joins TRBV9 and TRBJ1-2, with 10 bases aligning to TRBD1. This CDR3 is 16 amino acids long. CDR1 SGDLS and CDR2 YYNGEE come from the germline V gene. J gave up 2 bases and V 4 bases, and 8 bases lay outside the gene matches.

The chain links TRBV24-1 to TRBJ1-2, with 10 bases lining up with TRBD1. CDR3 length: 17 residues. Germline V lookup: CDR1 KGHDR, CDR2 SFDVKD. V was clipped by 0 bases and J by 8 bases; unmatched bases: 11. In nucleotides, the CDR3 is TGTGCCACCAGTGATTTGGCCGGGACAGGGGCGGGTGACGGCTACACCTTC. It codes for CATSDLAGTGAGDGYTF.

The chain recombines TRBV12-5 with TRBJ1-1; TRBD1 matches 9 bases. CDR3 length: 17 amino acids. J lost 1 base, V lost 0 bases, and 6 bases had no gene match. The germline V gene encodes CDR1 LGHNT and CDR2 FRNRAP. The DNA for the CDR3 is TGTGCTAGTGGTTTGGTAGCCTCGACAGGGGGGAACACTGAAGCTTTCTTT. This sequence encodes CASGLVASTGGNTEAFF.

Notes on this clonotype: Sequence at one end of the junction differs from germline and may be a read error. The chain carries TRBV5-1 and TRBJ2-1; D is undetermined. The germline V gene encodes CDR1 SGHRS and CDR2 YFSETQ. This CDR3 has 16 amino acids. The CDR3 DNA follows: TGCGCCAGCAGCGTCGCCCCGACGAGCTCCTATAATGAGCAGTTCTTC. Its protein product is CASSVAPTSSYNEQFF.

This clonotype turned up a few times. This CDR3 reads CASSLTGNEQYF. Here the CDR3 DNA reads TGTGCCAGCAGCTTGACAGGGAACGAGCAGTACTTC. The chain couples TRBV7-2 to TRBJ2-7; 7 bases fit TRBD1. The trim removed 3 bases at V and 5 bases at J, leaving 1 base unmatched. Germline CDR1 SGHTA, CDR2 FQGNSA. The CDR3 sequence is 12 residues long.

This clonotype was seen repeatedly, ten times or more. The J gene is TRBJ1-2, the V gene TRBV9, with a possible D match to TRBD1 (5 bases). Germline assignment: CDR1 SGDLS and CDR2 YYNGEE. CDR3 size: 14 residues. The V end was cut by 0 bases, the J end by 4 bases, with 10 bases between. The CDR3 region is CASSVEQAPYGYTF. CDR3 in DNA: TGTGCCAGCAGCGTAGAACAGGCCCCCTATGGCTACACCTTC.

The chain carries TRBV5-6 and TRBJ2-7, with D possibly being TRBD1 (5 bases). The germline V gene encodes CDR1 SGHDT and CDR2 YYEEEE. The V end lost 1 base, the J end lost 5 bases, and 13 bases lay between the germline ends. The CDR3 covers 14 residues. CDR3 DNA: TGTGCCAGCAGCTTGTTGGGGCTAAATGACGAGCAGTACTTC. It codes for CASSLLGLNDEQYF.

At least ten counts were recorded for this clonotype. The rearrangement links TRBV6-4 to TRBJ2-7; D might be TRBD1 (6 bases). V was pared by 0 bases and J by 6 bases, with 9 bases between. CDR1 and CDR2 (germline): MRHNA, SNTAGT. The CDR3 totals 13 residues. In nucleotides, the CDR3 is TGTGCCAGCAGTGACTCCCAGGGGTTCGAGCAGTACGTC. This translates into CASSDSQGFEQYV.

As concerns this clonotype: Compared with germline, one end of the junction differs, possibly owing to a read error. The chain has TRBV24-1 and TRBJ1-6, with 9 nucleotides matching TRBD1. The CDR3 loop spans 15 amino acids. From germline, CDR1 is KGHDR and CDR2 SFDVKD. CDR3 region: CATRNTGQGNSPLHF. CDR3 DNA sequence: TGTGCCACCAGAAACACGGGACAGGGTAATTCACCCCTTCACTTT.

This clonotype is judged medium-sized (0.01 to 0.1%). This chain uses TRBV24-1 with TRBJ2-7; D not certain. Trimming stripped 10 bases from V and 1 base from J, with 10 bases between. The CDR3 loop spans 12 amino acids. Germline V gives CDR1 KGHDR, CDR2 SFDVKD. This CDR3 reads CATPYKSYEQYV. The CDR3 DNA is TGTGCCACGCCGTACAAATCCTACGAGCAGTACGTC.

This clonotype was detected a few times. The V gene is TRBV7-2, the J gene TRBJ1-6; the D gene is possibly TRBD1 (6 bases). The CDR3 runs to 15 residues. The V end was cut by 1 base, the J end by 7 bases, with 11 bases between. In germline, CDR1 is SGHTA, CDR2 FQGNSA. CDR3 protein: CASSLVGGPNSPLHF. In DNA form, the CDR3 reads TGTGCCAGCAGCTTAGTTGGGGGCCCCAATTCACCCCTCCACTTT. Full variable domain (outside the CDR3, taken from reference TRBV7-2 and TRBJ1-6): GAGVSQSPSNKVTEKGKDVELRCDPISGHTALYWYRQSLGQGLEFLIYFQGNSAPDKSGLPSDRFSAERTGGSVSTLTIQRTQQEDSAVYLCASSLVGGPNSPLHFGNGTRLTVT.

The chain recombines TRBV30 with TRBJ2-5, with D possibly being TRBD2 (5 bases). The length of the CDR3 is 14 residues. Trimming shortened V by 2 bases and J by 5 bases, and 15 bases separated the two germline ends. Germline V CDR1 and CDR2: GTSNPN, SVGIG (reference sequence). For the CDR3, the DNA is TGTGCCTGGAGTTCCCGAATAAGGAGGGAGACCCAGTACTTC. Translated, it gives CAWSSRIRRETQYF.

This clonotype occurred many times. The chain uses TRBV2 and TRBJ2-5, with 9 positions matching TRBD1. The CDR3 length is 14 residues. Germline V gene data show CDR1 as SNHLY and CDR2 as FYNNEI. V trimming: 8 bases; J trimming: 2 bases; junction bases outside the gene matches: 6. The CDR3 spells CASGQGTGQETQYF. The DNA for the CDR3 is TGTGCCAGCGGGCAGGGGACAGGGCAAGAGACCCAGTACTTC.

This chain connects TRBV10-3 to TRBJ2-1; tentatively, D is TRBD2 (6 bases). V was clipped by 5 bases and J by 10 bases, with 18 bases between them. CDR3 length equals 14 residues. CDR1 is ENHRY, CDR2 SYGVKD, per germline. The CDR3 sequence: CAISLGTLEGEQFF. In DNA, the CDR3 is TGTGCCATCAGTCTCGGGACTCTGGAGGGAGAGCAGTTCTTC.

There are a few counts of this clonotype. The chain links TRBV5-1 to TRBJ1-3; D is perhaps TRBD1 (6 bases). The CDR3 length is 15 residues. Looked up from germline, CDR1 is SGHRS and CDR2 is YFSETQ. The V end lost 3 bases, the J end lost 6 bases, and 16 bases lay between the germline ends. The CDR3 region is CASSSKPGHENTIYF. CDR3 DNA sequence: TGCGCCAGCAGCTCGAAACCGGGACACGAAAACACCATATATTTT. The complete variable domain, with remaining parts taken from reference TRBV5-1 and TRBJ1-3, reads KAGVTQTPRYLIKTRGQQVTLSCSPISGHRSVSWYQQTPGQGLQFLFEYFSETQRNKGNFPGRFSGRQFSNSRSEMNVSTLELGDSALYLCASSSKPGHENTIYFGEGSWLTVV.

The rearrangement links TRBV9 to TRBJ1-6, with D tentatively TRBD1 (6 bases). This CDR3 has 15 residues. Trimming took 2 bases from V and 6 from J, leaving 12 bases between them. Germline values: CDR1 SGDLS, CDR2 YYNGEE. The DNA for the CDR3 is TGTGCCAGCAGCGTGACAGGAAATAGTAATTCACCCCTCCACTTT. This translates into CASSVTGNSNSPLHF.

The chain recombines TRBV19 with TRBJ2-6, with D unclear. This CDR3 region has 16 residues. From germline, CDR1 is LNHDA and CDR2 SQIVND (reference sequence). V dropped 11 bases and J dropped 1 base, with 18 bases sitting between them. The CDR3 nucleotides read TGTGCCTGGAGTGTGGCAGTATCTTCTGGGGCCAACGTCCTGACTTTC. It codes for CAWSVAVSSGANVLTF.

The genes are TRBV11-1 and TRBJ1-1; possibly TRBD1 for D (5 bases). V lost 3 bases, J lost 0 bases, and 11 bases lay in between. Germline CDR1 reads SGHAT; CDR2 reads FQDESV (reference sequence). CDR3 length: 15 amino acids. DNA of the CDR3: TGTGCCAGCAGCTTTGATCAGGGCTTGAACACTGAAGCTTTCTTT. It is translated as CASSFDQGLNTEAFF.

This clonotype was detected once. The V call is TRBV7-8, the J call TRBJ2-7; 14 bases are shared with TRBD2. The V gene end was trimmed by 5 bases and the J gene end by 7 bases; junction bases not matched to a gene: 7. The CDR3 runs to 15 residues. Germline CDR1 and CDR2: SGHVS and FQNEAQ. The CDR3 region has the DNA TGTGCCAGCAGCCACGGGACTAGCGGGGGTTATGAGCAGTACTTC. Translating it yields CASSHGTSGGYEQYF.

This chain joins TRBV24-1 and TRBJ2-7; D is unresolved. The germline V gene encodes CDR1 KGHDR and CDR2 SFDVKD. Trimming took off 5 bases at V and 6 bases at J, with 37 bases between the two ends. The CDR3 length is 21 residues. The CDR3 DNA follows: TGTGCCACCAGTGCCCCTGGTGTTGCCAGCAGTTTAGTGACTCCGTGGGGCGAGCAGTACTTC. Translation gives CATSAPGVASSLVTPWGEQYF.

The chain uses TRBV11-1 and TRBJ1-2; TRBD1 matches 8 bases. CDR1 and CDR2 (germline): SGHAT, FQDESV (reference sequence). The CDR3 extends over 16 amino acids. Trimming took 5 bases from V and 3 from J; bases not matched to a gene: 11. In nucleotides, the CDR3 is TGTGCCAGCAGCGGTACTGGACAGGGCACAGACTATGGCTACACCTTC. Amino acids: CASSGTGQGTDYGYTF.

This chain uses TRBV14 with TRBJ1-2, with 7 bases identical to TRBD1. Germline V gene lookup returns CDR1 SGHDN and CDR2 FVKESK. The V gene end was trimmed by 0 bases and the J gene end by 7 bases; junction bases not matched to a gene: 5. CDR3 size: 14 residues. The CDR3 DNA reads TGTGCCAGCAGCCAAGATCAAGGGGGCGTTGGCTACACCTTC. It specifies CASSQDQGGVGYTF.

This clonotype was seen ten or more times. A junction end diverges from the germline sequence, so it may reflect a read error. This chain connects TRBV15 to TRBJ2-3, with 7 bases matching TRBD1. This CDR3 spans 13 amino acids. CDR1 LNHNV and CDR2 YYDKDF come from the germline V gene (reference sequence). CDR3 amino acids: CATSTGGTDTRYF. CDR3 sequence (DNA): TGTGCCACCAGCACAGGGGGTACAGATACGCGGTATTTT.

V gene TRBV29-1 combines with J gene TRBJ1-2; D may be TRBD1 (5 bases). V was trimmed by 8 bases and J by 3 bases, leaving 13 bases between them. The germline gives CDR1 SQVTM, CDR2 ANQGSEA. The CDR3 has 12 residues. The CDR3 DNA is TGCAGCTTGGCCGGGACGGACTATGGCTACACCTTC. This gives the protein CSLAGTDYGYTF.

About this clonotype: This may be a read error: a much more frequent sequence differs by one nucleotide. The chain recombines TRBV4-1 with TRBJ1-1; perhaps TRBD1 as D (6 bases). V gave up 9 bases and J gave up 1 base, with 15 bases separating them. The CDR3 covers 14 residues. Germline assignment: CDR1 MGHRA and CDR2 YSYEKL. The CDR3: CASRGPLENTEAFF. The CDR3, as DNA: TGCGCCAGTCGGGGGCCTCTAGAGAACACTGAAGCTTTCTTT.

This clonotype is a singleton in its sample. Germline and junction disagree at one end, which may indicate a read error. The V gene is TRBV10-3, the J gene TRBJ1-3; D unclear. The length of the CDR3 is 15 residues. Per the germline V gene, CDR1 is ENHRY and CDR2 is SYGVKD. The CDR3 DNA reads TGTGCCAGCAGTGCCAGTAGGGCGGCTGGAAACACCATATATTTT. Protein product: CASSASRAAGNTIYF.

This clonotype was seen many times. V gene TRBV7-2 combines with J gene TRBJ2-5; 7 bases align to TRBD1. J lost 13 bases, V lost 1 base, and 6 bases had no gene match. Per the germline V gene, CDR1 is SGHTA and CDR2 is FQGNSA. The CDR3 totals 12 residues. This chain's CDR3 is CASSLERGQVYF. The CDR3 DNA reads as TGTGCCAGCAGCTTAGAGAGGGGGCAGGTGTACTTC.

The chain's CDR3 is CASSPRTVNTGELFF. Here the CDR3 DNA reads TGTGCCAGCAGTCCAAGGACTGTGAACACCGGGGAGCTGTTTTTT. V is TRBV27 and J is TRBJ2-2, with a tentative D call TRBD2 (5 bases). The CDR3 has 15 amino acids. Germline values: CDR1 MNHEY, CDR2 SMNVEV (reference sequence). With 5 bases removed from V and 1 base from J, the gap between germline ends came to 11 bases.

In DNA, the CDR3 is TGTGCCAGCAGCCCCTTTGGTTGGGGTGAGACCGGGGAGCTGTTTTTT. It yields the protein CASSPFGWGETGELFF. The chain has TRBV7-6 and TRBJ2-2, with D unresolved. Germline V CDR1 and CDR2: SGHVS, FNYEAQ. CDR3 size: 16 residues. V shed 5 bases and J shed 5 bases, with 18 bases lying between them. The whole variable domain, remainder taken from reference TRBV7-6 and TRBJ2-2, is GAGVSQSPRYKVTKRGQDVALRCDPISGHVSLYWYRQALGQGPEFLTYFNYEAQQDKSGLPNDRFSAERPEGSISTLTIQRTEQRDSAMYRCASSPFGWGETGELFFGEGSRLTVL.